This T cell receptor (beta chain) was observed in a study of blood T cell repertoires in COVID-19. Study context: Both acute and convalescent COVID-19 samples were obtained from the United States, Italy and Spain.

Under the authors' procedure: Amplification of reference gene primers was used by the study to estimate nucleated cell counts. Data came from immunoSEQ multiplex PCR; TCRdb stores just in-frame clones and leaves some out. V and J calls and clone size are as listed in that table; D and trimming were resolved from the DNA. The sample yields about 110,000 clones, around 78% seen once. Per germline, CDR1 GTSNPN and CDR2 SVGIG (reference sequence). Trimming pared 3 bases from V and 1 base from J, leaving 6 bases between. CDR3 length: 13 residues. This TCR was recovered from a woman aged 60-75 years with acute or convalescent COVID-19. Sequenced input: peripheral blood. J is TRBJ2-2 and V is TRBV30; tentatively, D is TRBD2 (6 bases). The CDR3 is CAWSGRNTGELFF. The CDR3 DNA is TGTGCCTGGAGCGGGAGGAACACCGGGGAGCTGTTTTTT.